The TCR beta chain under discussion was sequenced for a study of PD-L1 blockade in urothelial cancer (TCRdb year 2017). For context, the study as a whole: All patients started therapy in about 2014 and received atezolizumab 1,200 mg intravenously every 3 weeks. Pretreatment blood TCR-seq was available for 27 to 30 patients, at least one posttreatment blood collection was obtained for some 24 patients, and tumor TCR-seq was available for some 24 patients. An exploratory multi-omic analysis was conducted of the somatic, immune and clinical correlates of response to PD-L1 blockade with atezolizumab in urothelial cancer. Roughly 10 patients achieved durable clinical benefit and fewer than 25 did not. Pretreatment tumor samples, along with matched peripheral blood collected serially before and after atezolizumab treatment, underwent TCR sequencing. In the same patients, pretreatment tumors underwent whole exome sequencing and RNA sequencing in addition to TCR sequencing. Blood samples gave a median of around 140,000 T cells and 83,000 or so unique TCRs, with a median clonality of roughly 0.081. Blood samples were analyzed 3 weeks after the start of treatment (second dose) and 6 weeks after the start of treatment. About 85% of the roughly 29 patients were identified as males with urothelial cancer of bladder origin, and a prior smoking history was reported by 18 of 29 patients. Durable clinical benefit was defined as a progression-free survival longer than 6 months, and TCR features were additionally tested against progression-free survival and overall survival. Patients had an ECOG performance status of 0 or 1 and had received between 0 and 3 prior chemotherapy regimens.

The V and J ends are trimmed by 8 bases and 4 bases, leaving 14 bases between them. CDR1 MDHEN and CDR2 SYDVKM were looked up in the germline V gene. Reading from cysteine to phenylalanine, the CDR3 counts 13 amino acids. Only the CDR3 region is kept as DNA, spanning 39 bases read in frame from base 1. To estimate absolute template abundance from read counts, synthetic TCR analog templates were spiked into each PCR. TCRbeta CDR3 regions were amplified from genomic DNA with bias-controlled V and J gene primers using the immunoSEQ assay. Sequencing of rearranged TCRbeta segments was done at approximately 20X coverage. The paper's processing steps were these. Clustering was used to correct sequencing errors, and CDR3s were annotated against IMGT so that V, D and J genes could be assigned. Downstream analyses used only productive TCRbeta rearrangements and left out out-of-frame or stop-codon sequences. Clonality was computed as one minus Shannon entropy normalized by the log of the number of unique productive sequences. Clones differing between time points or between blood and tumor were identified using Fisher's exact test with Benjamini-Hochberg correction, with an adjusted p below 0.01 applied as the threshold. Here the immuneACCESS table is served through TCRdb, limited to in-frame sequences with V and J called. Missing clones are a known gap in these copies; in checked studies unresolved V genes cover under half, and the rest lacks a known reason. Clone size and V and J calls were adopted from that table, with D and trimming inferred from the DNA. The sample records 95,000 to 130,000 clones, about 89% of which are singletons. Jointly, the top ten make up around 1.7% of the sample.

With regard to this clone: The target of this receptor is not known. No clone much larger than this one lies a single base away; base qualities are absent.

Study-wide conclusions, independent of this receptor: Because the sample size was small (n ≈ 31) and many exploratory analyses were performed, the results are intended to be hypothesis-generating. Patients with durable benefit showed greater expansion of tumor-associated TCR clones in peripheral blood 3 weeks after starting treatment (n = 22, p = 0.022). A pretreatment peripheral blood TCR clonality below the median was linked to improved progression-free and overall survival.

In light of the paper, this sample's time point label describes: peripheral blood 6 weeks after treatment start. The cohort comprised more than 25 patients with locally advanced or metastatic urothelial carcinoma treated at Memorial Sloan Kettering on a trial protocol. Peripheral blood mononuclear cells were collected from each patient pretreatment and during treatment, giving between 1 and 8 total time points per patient. The Qiagen DNeasy Blood extraction kit was used to purify genomic DNA from total PBMCs and from tumor samples. PBMCs were collected pretreatment and during treatment, and were isolated and stored as previously described.

The receptor chain draws on TRBV28 and TRBJ1-1, with no confident D gene call. This TCR was sampled from a man between 60 and 75 years old with urothelial cancer. The material sequenced was PBMCs, taken around atezolizumab (anti-PD-L1) treatment. The base sequence is TGTGCCAGCTACGGGTGGCCGGGCACTGAAGCTTTCTTT. It translates as CASYGWPGTEAFF. Beyond the CDR3, the reference TRBV28 and TRBJ1-1 genes provide the residues; the full variable domain reads: DVKVTQSSRYLVKRTGEKVFLECVQDMDHENMFWYRQDPGLGLRLIYFSYDVKMKEKGDIPEGYSVSREKKERFSLILESASTNQTSMYLCASYGWPGTEAFFGQGTRLTVV.